Detailed here is one T cell receptor (beta chain). The data were obtained in a study of CD8+CD57+ T cells in acquired aplastic anemia. The wider study: On average, sorted CD4+ and CD8+ cells gave around 3.3 ug of DNA.

In patients chosen for sequencing, flow cytometry had shown CD8+CD57+ cell expansion. Among the patients, all had severe acquired aplastic anemia. TCR beta VDJ and CDR3 were profiled, and genomic DNA was the template. TCRdb analysed the reads with MiXCR anew, one entry per CDR3 protein. This sample yields 180,000 or so distinct CDR3 sequences, of which less than 60% are seen a single time; more than 1% belongs to the top ten. Trimming pared 3 bases from V and 7 bases from J, leaving 4 bases between. Germline V gives CDR1 ENHRY, CDR2 SYGVKD. The CDR3 is made up of 11 amino acids. This chain connects TRBV10-3 to TRBJ2-1; D gene uncertain. This clonotype was sampled from a human donor with aplastic anemia. Sequenced: sorted CD4+, CD8+, or CD8+CD57+ T cells (not recorded which) from PBMCs. CDR3 nucleotide sequence: TGTGCCATCAGTGAAGCGAATGAGCAGTTCTTC. It translates to CAISEANEQFF.